This T cell receptor (beta chain) was sequenced for a study of radiotherapy plus CTLA-4 blockade in lung cancer. Study in general: Of all patients, around 19% responded objectively and roughly 31% showed disease control. Study-wide points: With interferon-beta, early dynamics of blood T cell clones were reported to best predict response.

This CDR3 is 18 amino acids long. V lost 4 bases and J 6 bases, leaving 28 bases between the germline ends. Looked up from germline, CDR1 is SGHNT and CDR2 is YYREEE (reference sequence). About this clone itself: Its antigen remains unidentified.

The assay was immunoSEQ multiplex PCR, and TCRdb's table has in-frame clones only and misses some. Of about 98,000 clones listed, roughly four fifths were seen once; the top ten hold approximately 3.4%. The source was peripheral blood, collected from a patient treated with radiotherapy plus ipilimumab. The chain employs TRBV5-4 and TRBJ1-1; a weak D match, TRBD1 (6 bases). This receptor was identified in a human donor with non-small cell lung cancer who had a partial response to radiotherapy plus ipilimumab. The CDR3 spells CASSRYGRTDPEGAEAFF. For the CDR3, the DNA is TGTGCCAGCAGCCGATACGGACGGACGGACCCCGAGGGGGCTGAAGCTTTCTTT.